Below are 30 T cell receptor beta chains sequenced from a single sample in a study of CD8 T cells in ankylosing spondylitis. MiXCR, applied by TCRdb to the 5' RACE reads, yields one record per CDR3 protein. The sample has around 300,000 distinct CDR3 sequences, over 12% seen once; the top ten hold approximately 1%. Input material: blood, either unsorted or a sorted T cell fraction (not recorded which). The receptors were sampled from a male donor with ankylosing spondylitis or in good health (not recorded which).

The rearrangement joins TRBV7-2 to TRBJ2-1; no reliable D call. CDR3 size: 15 residues. Germline CDR1 is SGHTA and CDR2 is FQGNSA. The V end was cut by 2 bases, the J end by 2 bases, with 10 bases between. CDR3 nucleotide sequence: TGTGCCAGCAGCTTAACGGCTAGAACCTACAATGAGCAGTTCTTC. This sequence encodes CASSLTARTYNEQFF.

The rearrangement uses TRBV10-2 and TRBJ2-1; 10 bases are shared with TRBD1. This CDR3 is built from 14 residues. Germline CDR1 reads WSHSY; CDR2 reads SAAADI. After removal of 5 bases from V and 6 bases from J, the junction contained 4 bases not matched to a gene. CDR3 nucleotides: TGCGCCAGCAGTAAAGGACAGGGGGGCAATGAGCAGTTCTTC. Its translation is CASSKGQGGNEQFF.

The rearrangement uses TRBV20-1 and TRBJ2-5; TRBD1 or TRBD2 may be the D gene (5 bases each). The length of the CDR3 is 13 residues. Germline loops: CDR1 DFQATT, CDR2 SNEGSKA (reference sequence). Trimming cost V 3 bases and J 4 bases, with 12 bases left between them. DNA of the CDR3: TGCAGTGCTAGGCGGCGTGGGGGAGAGACCCAGTACTTC. Translation: CSARRRGGETQYF.

This clonotype was counted ten times or more. This rearrangement joins TRBV12-3 or TRBV12-4 to TRBJ2-2, with D perhaps matching TRBD1 (5 bases). The CDR3 sequence is 14 residues long. V shed 8 bases and J shed 1 base, with 11 bases lying between them. In DNA, the CDR3 is TGTGCCAGCGCTAACAGGCGGAACACCGGGGAGCTGTTTTTT. This codes for CASANRRNTGELFF.

This clonotype was detected a few times. V usage is TRBV12-3 or TRBV12-4 and J usage is TRBJ1-2; D is uncertain. V gave up 6 bases and J gave up 0 bases, with 14 bases separating them. CDR3 length: 15 residues. The CDR3 DNA follows: TGTGCCAGCAGCCCGTCAGGAAATTCTAACTATGGCTACACCTTC. Translated, it gives CASSPSGNSNYGYTF.

This clonotype occurred a few times. The chain recombines TRBV12-3 or TRBV12-4 with TRBJ1-1; D unresolved. Trimming stripped 2 bases from V and 5 bases from J, with 12 bases between. The CDR3 has 14 amino acids. CDR3 nucleotide sequence: TGTGCCAGCAGTTTACACCCTGCAGAGACTGAAGCTTTCTTT. This encodes CASSLHPAETEAFF.

In this sample, this clonotype turned up a few times. This chain uses TRBV15 with TRBJ2-2, with a weak D call TRBD1 (5 bases). Germline V gives CDR1 LNHNV, CDR2 YYDKDF (reference sequence). Trimming left V 3 bases short and J 3 bases short, with 8 bases between. CDR3 size: 14 residues. The CDR3 here is CATSRDTYTGELFF. The CDR3, as DNA: TGTGCCACCAGCAGGGACACCTACACCGGGGAGCTGTTTTTT.

This clonotype appeared many times. The chain combines TRBV5-1 with TRBJ2-2, with TRBD1 matching 8 bases. The ends lost 3 bases at V and 1 base at J; junction bases unmatched: 5. Looked up from germline, CDR1 is SGHRS and CDR2 is YFSETQ. The length of the CDR3 is 16 residues. The CDR3 bases are TGCGCCAGCAGCTATGGAACAGGGGGGAACACCGGGGAGCTGTTTTTT. It codes for CASSYGTGGNTGELFF.

This rearrangement joins TRBV15 to TRBJ2-5, with D tentatively TRBD1 (5 bases). V was pared by 3 bases and J by 2 bases, with 10 bases between. The CDR3 consists of 14 residues. The germline V gene has CDR1 LNHNV and CDR2 YYDKDF (reference sequence). CDR3: CATSSRRTQETQYF. CDR3 DNA sequence: TGTGCCACCAGCAGCCGACGGACACAAGAGACCCAGTACTTC.

In this sample, this clonotype turned up a few times. This chain uses TRBV5-1 with TRBJ2-7, with D uncertain. The CDR3 is 14 amino acids. V was clipped by 3 bases and J by 5 bases, with 15 bases between them. Germline V gene lookup returns CDR1 SGHRS and CDR2 YFSETQ. CDR3 DNA sequence: TGCGCCAGCAGCTCTGGTCGGGTCACCGACGAGCAGTACTTC. It codes for CASSSGRVTDEQYF.

This clonotype was counted a few times. In DNA, the CDR3 is TGCGCCAGCAGCCGAACGACGCTTTCGGGCGGCTACACCTTC. The encoded protein is CASSRTTLSGGYTF. This rearrangement joins TRBV5-1 to TRBJ1-2; D is ambiguous. Germline values: CDR1 SGHRS, CDR2 YFSETQ. This CDR3 is built from 14 residues. The V end was cut by 4 bases, the J end by 8 bases, with 18 bases between.

This clonotype came up a few times. CDR3 region: CSASIRGAGELFF. The CDR3 DNA sequence: TGCAGTGCTAGTATCCGGGGGGCCGGGGAGCTGTTTTTT. The gene calls are TRBV20-1 and TRBJ2-2; 7 bases map to TRBD2. The ends lost 3 bases at V and 6 bases at J; junction bases unmatched: 4. Germline CDR1 is DFQATT and CDR2 is SNEGSKA (reference sequence). The CDR3 is 13 residues long.

V is TRBV7-9 and J is TRBJ1-3, with D unresolved. Germline loops: CDR1 SEHNR, CDR2 FQNEAQ (reference sequence). With 2 bases removed from V and 7 bases from J, the gap between germline ends came to 12 bases. CDR3 length equals 14 residues. CDR3 in amino acids: CASSLNAGLNTIYF. CDR3 bases: TGTGCCAGCAGCTTAAACGCAGGTTTGAACACCATATATTTT.

This clonotype was observed a few times. The V call is TRBV5-1, the J call TRBJ1-1; D remains unclear. Germline V gene lookup returns CDR1 SGHRS and CDR2 YFSETQ. This CDR3 spans 14 amino acids. The V and J ends lost 1 base and 1 base respectively, with 8 bases between them. CDR3 in amino acids: CASSLLDQNTEAFF. The CDR3 region has the DNA TGCGCCAGCAGCTTGCTGGACCAGAACACTGAAGCTTTCTTT.

The genes are TRBV12-3 or TRBV12-4 and TRBJ2-7; D not certain. The CDR3 has 12 amino acids. The V end was cut by 8 bases, the J end by 6 bases, with 14 bases between. The CDR3 nucleotides read TGTGCCAGCGCCCTCTCCGCTGGCGAGCAGTACTTC. Translating it yields CASALSAGEQYF.

This clonotype was detected many times. The rearrangement links TRBV5-6 to TRBJ2-7; D gene ambiguous. V was cut by 2 bases and J by 0 bases, with 15 bases left in between. The CDR3 consists of 16 residues. The germline gives CDR1 SGHDT, CDR2 YYEEEE. For the CDR3, the DNA is TGTGCCAGCAGCTTTGAGCCCTTTGGGGTCTCCTACGAGCAGTACTTC. This codes for CASSFEPFGVSYEQYF. Based on the CDR3 plus reference TRBV5-6 and TRBJ2-7, the full variable domain is DAGVTQSPTHLIKTRGQQVTLRCSPKSGHDTVSWYQQALGQGPQFIFQYYEEEERQRGNFPDRFSGHQFPNYSSELNVNALLLGDSALYLCASSFEPFGVSYEQYFGPGTRLTVT.

The CDR3 protein is CASSLPAVEQFF. The CDR3 nucleotides are TGTGCCAGCAGCTTGCCAGCAGTTGAGCAGTTCTTC. The rearrangement links TRBV11-1 to TRBJ2-1; D gene ambiguous. The germline V gene encodes CDR1 SGHAT and CDR2 FQDESV (reference sequence). The CDR3 contains 12 residues. Deletions cut 3 bases from V and 9 bases from J, with 9 bases between.

The rearrangement links TRBV5-1 to TRBJ1-2; no clear D gene. Germline loops: CDR1 SGHRS, CDR2 YFSETQ. This CDR3 spans 15 amino acids. V lost 2 bases and J 3 bases, leaving 14 bases between the germline ends. The CDR3 bases are TGCGCCAGCAGCTTATCTTTTAAAGGACACTATGGCTACACCTTC. This codes for CASSLSFKGHYGYTF.

This chain connects TRBV10-3 to TRBJ1-2; D call uncertain. The CDR3 is 14 amino acids. Trimming stripped 3 bases from V and 2 bases from J, with 10 bases between. Germline V lookup: CDR1 ENHRY, CDR2 SYGVKD. The CDR3 nucleotides are TGTGCCATCAGTGATTCCGGACGGAACTATGGCTACACCTTC. Translated, it gives CAISDSGRNYGYTF.

In this sample, this clonotype turned up a few times. This chain uses TRBV7-9 with TRBJ2-5; weak D call: TRBD2 (6 bases). The CDR3 has 15 residues. Germline lookup yields CDR1 SEHNR and CDR2 FQNEAQ (reference sequence). Deletions cut 5 bases from V and 0 bases from J, with 13 bases between. CDR3 sequence (DNA): TGTGCCAGCAGCCCCATTGGGGGGAACCAAGAGACCCAGTACTTC. It translates to CASSPIGGNQETQYF. The variable domain in full, completed from reference TRBV7-9 and TRBJ2-5, reads DTGVSQNPRHKITKRGQNVTFRCDPISEHNRLYWYRQTLGQGPEFLTYFQNEAQLEKSRLLSDRFSAERPKGSFSTLEIQRTEQGDSAMYLCASSPIGGNQETQYFGPGTRLLVL.

This clonotype showed up just a few times. The chain couples TRBV24-1 to TRBJ2-1; TRBD2 matches at 16 bases. The CDR3 runs to 16 residues. The V gene's germline CDR1 is KGHDR and CDR2 SFDVKD. With V trimmed by 4 bases and J by 8 bases, 4 bases remained unmatched. The CDR3 nucleotides are TGTGCCACCAGTGACCTGGGGACTAGCGGGAGGGATGAGCAGTTCTTC. Protein product: CATSDLGTSGRDEQFF.

The V gene is TRBV7-2, the J gene TRBJ2-1, with TRBD2 identical over 8 bases. This CDR3 contains 16 residues. With 5 bases clipped from V and 3 bases from J, the junction kept 9 bases outside the gene matches. Per the germline V gene, CDR1 is SGHTA and CDR2 is FQGNSA. The CDR3 loop reads CASSRDGSGDYNEQFF. CDR3 DNA sequence: TGTGCCAGCAGCCGCGATGGTAGCGGGGACTACAATGAGCAGTTCTTC.

The CDR3 region has the DNA TGTGCCAGCAGCGATCCGACCTCAGGGGAAGTCTCTGGGGCCAACGTCCTGACTTTC. Protein sequence: CASSDPTSGEVSGANVLTF. The J gene is TRBJ2-6, the V gene TRBV11-2; possible D gene TRBD1, 6 bases. Between the trimmed V and J ends, which lost 5 bases and 0 bases, there was a span of 20 bases. The germline CDR1 and CDR2 sequences are SGHAT and FQNNGV. This CDR3 has 19 amino acids.

The chain employs TRBV6-6 and TRBJ1-6; 7 bases agree with TRBD1. Germline V gives CDR1 MNHNY, CDR2 SVGAGI (reference sequence). The CDR3 runs to 12 residues. The V segment lost 7 bases and the J segment 7 bases; nucleotides outside the gene matches: 1. CDR3 nucleotides: TGTGCCAGCAACAGGGGCAATTCACCCCTCCACTTT. It yields the protein CASNRGNSPLHF.

This chain uses TRBV6-1 with TRBJ2-3; D is uncertain. The CDR3 is 14 residues long. V was clipped by 6 bases and J by 1 base, with 11 bases between them. CDR1 is MNHNS, CDR2 SASEGT, per germline. The CDR3 DNA follows: TGTGCCAGCAGCCCGGAAGTTGGCACAGATACGCAGTATTTT. It translates to CASSPEVGTDTQYF.

The gene calls are TRBV5-1 and TRBJ1-2; 8 bases map to TRBD1. Germline loops: CDR1 SGHRS, CDR2 YFSETQ. With 5 bases clipped from V and 3 bases from J, the junction kept 6 bases outside the gene matches. The CDR3 length is 14 residues. The CDR3 reads CASRIAQGDYGYTF. The CDR3 nucleotides are TGCGCCAGCAGAATAGCACAGGGGGACTATGGCTACACCTTC.

There are a few counts of this clonotype. The chain joins TRBV5-1 to TRBJ2-1, with 11 bases fitting TRBD2. The J segment lost 1 base and the V segment lost 1 base, leaving 1 base of the junction unmatched. CDR1 is SGHRS and CDR2 is YFSETQ in the germline V gene. CDR3 size: 16 residues. DNA for the CDR3: TGCGCCAGCAGCTTGATAGCGGGGGGGTCCTACAATGAGCAGTTCTTC. It encodes CASSLIAGGSYNEQFF.

The chain has TRBV19 and TRBJ2-3, with 10 bases lining up with TRBD2. The germline CDR1 and CDR2 sequences are LNHDA and SQIVND (reference sequence). The CDR3 has 12 amino acids. Trimming removed 6 bases from V and 6 bases from J; junction bases left unmatched: 0. CDR3: CASRLAGDTQYF. In nucleotides, the CDR3 is TGTGCCAGTAGACTAGCGGGGGATACGCAGTATTTT.

V and J are TRBV11-2 and TRBJ2-3; D is uncertain. Germline CDR1 SGHAT, CDR2 FQNNGV. The CDR3 runs 15 residues. Deletions cut 1 base from V and 1 base from J, with 9 bases between. This CDR3 is CASSLGTVGTDTQYF. The CDR3 region has the DNA TGTGCCAGCAGCTTAGGGACGGTGGGCACAGATACGCAGTATTTT.

This clonotype was seen only a few times. This chain uses TRBV5-1 with TRBJ2-1, with D perhaps TRBD2 (8 bases). Trimming shortened V by 4 bases and J by 4 bases, and 18 bases separated the two germline ends. The CDR3 length is 16 residues. Looked up from germline, CDR1 is SGHRS and CDR2 is YFSETQ. In DNA form, the CDR3 reads TGCGCCAGCAGCCCCACCTTAGCGGGACAGTACAATGAGCAGTTCTTC. This sequence encodes CASSPTLAGQYNEQFF.